What follows are 6 T cell receptor beta chains derived from one specimen sequenced in a study of T cell changes during pregnancy in multiple sclerosis. Repertoires were generated with immunoSEQ multiplex PCR, while TCRdb's copy carries only in-frame clones and drops some. Seen here are 40,000 to 50,000 clones, 80% to 90% observed once, and the top ten hold under 0.7%. The sequenced sample was CD4+ T cells from peripheral blood mononuclear cells, obtained in the first trimester of pregnancy. The receptors here all came from a female donor with multiple sclerosis, enrolled in a pregnancy study.

The genes are TRBV7-2 and TRBJ1-1, with TRBD1 matching 8 bases. The CDR3 covers 17 residues. The V segment lost 0 bases and the J segment 3 bases; nucleotides outside the gene matches: 9. The V gene's germline CDR1 is SGHTA and CDR2 FQGNSA. CDR3 bases: TGTGCCAGCAGCTTAGCTGGGACACACAGGGGGGACACTGAAGCTTTCTTT. Translation gives CASSLAGTHRGDTEAFF. Variable domain in full (rest from reference TRBV7-2 and TRBJ1-1): GAGVSQSPSNKVTEKGKDVELRCDPISGHTALYWYRQSLGQGLEFLIYFQGNSAPDKSGLPSDRFSAERTGGSVSTLTIQRTQQEDSAVYLCASSLAGTHRGDTEAFFGQGTRLTVV.

This chain uses TRBV7-2 with TRBJ2-7; TRBD2 is a possible D gene (7 bases). V lost 5 bases and J lost 3, with 14 bases in between. Germline values: CDR1 SGHTA, CDR2 FQGNSA. The CDR3 covers 14 residues. CDR3 region: CASSIERGGYEQYF. CDR3 coding DNA: TGTGCCAGCAGCATCGAGAGGGGGGGCTACGAGCAGTACTTC.

The chain joins TRBV6-1 to TRBJ1-2; the match to TRBD1 covers 7 bases. J was trimmed by 4 bases and V by 6 bases; bases with no gene match: 8. This CDR3 is built from 14 residues. Germline V gene lookup returns CDR1 MNHNS and CDR2 SASEGT. CDR3 protein: CASRGDSQLYGYTF. CDR3 in DNA: TGTGCCAGCAGGGGGGACAGCCAGCTCTATGGCTACACCTTC.

The genes are TRBV5-1 and TRBJ1-2, with D hard to call. The V end lost 4 bases, the J end lost 3 bases, and 10 bases lay between the germline ends. From germline, CDR1 is SGHRS and CDR2 YFSETQ. The CDR3 has 13 amino acids. As DNA, the CDR3 is TGCGCCAGCAGCATCCGCGGGGACTATGGCTACACCTTC. It is translated as CASSIRGDYGYTF.

This clone was observed a few times. The chain is built from TRBV19 and TRBJ1-1; a weak D match, TRBD1 (6 bases). V lost 0 bases, J lost 1 base, and 9 bases lay in between. Germline lookup yields CDR1 LNHDA and CDR2 SQIVND (reference sequence). This CDR3 has 15 amino acids. The CDR3, as DNA: TGTGCCAGTAGTATAGATAGGACAGCGAACACTGAAGCTTTCTTT. Its protein is CASSIDRTANTEAFF.

This clone has just one count. V usage is TRBV9 and J usage is TRBJ1-4; D may be TRBD1 (6 bases). V dropped 1 base and J dropped 6 bases, with 13 bases sitting between them. This CDR3 spans 15 amino acids. Germline CDR1 and CDR2: SGDLS and YYNGEE. The CDR3, as DNA: TGTGCCAGCAGCGTAAGGGGGACATCCTATGAAAAACTGTTTTTT. Protein sequence: CASSVRGTSYEKLFF.